A selection of T cell receptor beta chains follows, all from one sample in a study of cytomegalovirus exposure and HLA in healthy donors. The data were produced by immunoSEQ multiplex PCR, yet TCRdb's version contains in-frame clones alone and is incomplete. The table shows 90,000 to 100,000 clones, with approximately 80% occurring only once. Sequences were obtained from PBMCs. The receptors originated from a woman aged 40 to 50 in good health and CMV-seronegative. Each CDR3 is given with its conserved first and last residue. Fields, in order: D gene, J gene, V gene, clone size, CDR3 DNA, CDR3 protein. A D gene is named only where the DNA matches it firmly. Size values are once, few and many counts, or a class for expanded clones, and some rows have none.

>TRBD2|TRBJ2-1|TRBV18|NA
TGTGCCAGCTCAGCCGGGACTAGCGGGACCGGCTATGAGTTCTTC
CASSAGTSGTGYEFF
>TRBD1|TRBJ2-5|TRBV29-1|NA
TGCAGCGTTGCCCGGACAGGGGTCGAGACCCAGTACTTC
CSVARTGVETQYF
>NA|TRBJ2-7|TRBV5-6|few
TGTGCCAGCAGCCTGTTCTCCTACGAGCAGTACTTC
CASSLFSYEQYF
>TRBD1|TRBJ1-2|TRBV5-1|NA
TGCGCCAGCAGCCAGATGACAGGGCTGAACTATGGCTACACCTTC
CASSQMTGLNYGYTF
>TRBD1|TRBJ2-2|TRBV27|NA
TGTGCCAGCAGTATAAGACAGGGGGCCGGGGGGAACACCGGGGAGCTGTTTTTT
CASSIRQGAGGNTGELFF
>TRBD2|TRBJ2-1|TRBV19|NA
TGTGCCAGTAGGATAGAGGGGGGACTAGCGTACAATGAGCAGTTCTTC
CASRIEGGLAYNEQFF
>NA|TRBJ2-2|TRBV7-8|NA
TGTGCCAGCAGCGGCGGGACAGTAACGAACACCGGGGAGCTGTTTTTT
CASSGGTVTNTGELFF
>NA|TRBJ1-5|TRBV4-2|few
TGTGCCAGCAGCCAAGACCACAGTTTTAGCAATCAGCCCCAGCATTTT
CASSQDHSFSNQPQHF
>NA|TRBJ1-4|TRBV10-3|once
TGTGCCATCAGTGGGGGGGGACCTAATGAAAAACTGTTTTTT
CAISGGGPNEKLFF
>TRBD2|TRBJ2-1|TRBV4-2|few
TGTGCCAGCAGCCCTCTTAAGGTAGCGGGAATCAATGAGCAGTTCTTC
CASSPLKVAGINEQFF
>NA|TRBJ2-3|TRBV13|NA
TGTGCCAGCAGCTTAGACCTTCGGGATACGCAGTATTTT
CASSLDLRDTQYF
>NA|TRBJ1-5|TRBV5-6|once
TGTGCCAGCAGTAATACAGGGAATCAGCCCCAGCATTTT
CASSNTGNQPQHF
>NA|TRBJ2-2|TRBV9|once
TGTGCCAGCAGCGCCCTAGGAGCCGGGGAGCTGTTTTTT
CASSALGAGELFF
>TRBD2|TRBJ2-3|TRBV19|NA
TGTGCCAGTAGTACGAGCGGGAGGACGCAGTATTTT
CASSTSGRTQYF
>NA|TRBJ1-2|TRBV5-1|NA
TGCGCCAGCAGGCCCGGGACACTCTATGGCTACACCTTC
CASRPGTLYGYTF
>NA|TRBJ2-2|TRBV12-5|many
TGTGCTAGTGGCCTGTCCACCGGGGAGCTGTTTTTT
CASGLSTGELFF
>NA|TRBJ2-7|TRBV19|NA
TGTGCCAGTATGAAGAACAAGGGAGAATACGAGCAGTACTTC
CASMKNKGEYEQYF
>TRBD2|TRBJ2-1|TRBV7-2|once
TGTGCCAGCAGCCCTTATTGGGGACTAGATGACTACTCCTACAATGAGCAGTTCTTC
CASSPYWGLDDYSYNEQFF
>TRBD1|TRBJ2-7|TRBV28|NA
TGTGCCACCAGGGGTGAGGGGGCCTCGGGCCGATACGAGCAGTACTTC
CATRGEGASGRYEQYF
>NA|TRBJ2-1|TRBV15|once
TGTGCCACCAGCAGAGATCAGGCCGTTCGCGATGAGCAGTTCTTC
CATSRDQAVRDEQFF
>TRBD2|TRBJ2-3|TRBV7-7|NA
TGTGCCAGCAGCTTTAGTCCCCTAGCGGGAGTGTTAGATACGCAGTATTTT
CASSFSPLAGVLDTQYF
>TRBD1|TRBJ1-1|TRBV10-1|NA
TGCGCCAGCTCGGGACAGTTGAACACTGAAGCTTTCTTT
CASSGQLNTEAFF
>TRBD1|TRBJ2-5|TRBV19|NA
TGTGCCAGTAGTCGGGATCCTCCGGGACAGGGGGCTTCTCGGGAGACCCAGTACTTC
CASSRDPPGQGASRETQYF